This T cell receptor beta chain was captured in a study of blood T cell repertoires in COVID-19. Libraries were prepared by immunoSEQ multiplex PCR; TCRdb keeps only in-frame clonotypes and omits some of them. Seen here are 150,000 to 200,000 clones, 70% to 85% observed once, and the top ten hold about 15%. CDR1 is GTSNPN, CDR2 SVGIG, per germline (reference sequence). The length of the CDR3 is 15 residues. Germline trimming cut 2 bases from V and 0 bases from J; bases unmatched to any gene: 4. The receptor's source is a man between 50 and 59 years old who had recovered from COVID-19. The sequencing sample was made of PBMCs or T cells enriched from blood (not recorded which). V is TRBV30 and J is TRBJ2-1, with 7 positions matching TRBD2. This CDR3 reads CAWSRGGSSYNEQFF. CDR3 in DNA: TGTGCCTGGAGTAGGGGCGGGAGCTCCTACAATGAGCAGTTCTTC.